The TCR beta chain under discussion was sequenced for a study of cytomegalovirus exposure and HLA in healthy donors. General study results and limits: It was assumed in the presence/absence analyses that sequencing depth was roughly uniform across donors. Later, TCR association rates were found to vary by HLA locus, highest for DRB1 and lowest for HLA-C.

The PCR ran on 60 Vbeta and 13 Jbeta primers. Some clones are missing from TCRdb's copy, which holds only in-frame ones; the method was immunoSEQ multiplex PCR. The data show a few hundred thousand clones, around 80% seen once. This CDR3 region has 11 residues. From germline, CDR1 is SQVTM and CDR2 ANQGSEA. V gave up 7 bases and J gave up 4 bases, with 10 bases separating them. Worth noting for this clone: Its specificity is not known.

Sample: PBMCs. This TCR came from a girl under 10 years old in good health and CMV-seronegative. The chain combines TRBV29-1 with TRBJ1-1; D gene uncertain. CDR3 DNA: TGCAGCGCCAGCGCGAGCACTGAAGCTTTCTTT. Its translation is CSASASTEAFF. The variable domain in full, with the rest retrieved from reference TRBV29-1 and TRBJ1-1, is SAVISQKPSRDICQRGTSLTIQCQVDSQVTMMFWYRQQPGQSLTLIATANQGSEATYESGFVIDKFPISRPNLTFSTLTVSNMSPEDSSIYLCSASASTEAFFGQGTRLTVV.